The clone carrying this TCR beta chain was detected a few times. Its antigen is undetermined. This sample stems from a study of cytomegalovirus exposure and HLA in healthy donors. Overall study findings and caveats: It was reportedly the case that the classifier diagnosed cytomegalovirus status with high specificity and sensitivity. The study put some 150 TCR beta chains on its list as cytomegalovirus-associated. The study had only CMV serostatus as immune exposure information. Within a later analysis, the majority of CMV-associated TCR beta chains appeared HLA-restricted.

Use of 60 Vbeta and 13 Jbeta primers characterized the PCR. Generated by immunoSEQ multiplex PCR, the TCRdb table keeps only in-frame clones and is missing some. The sample lists around 180,000 clones, 78% seen once, with around 6.1% in the top ten. CDR3 length: 17 residues. V trimming: 5 bases; J trimming: 9 bases; junction bases outside the gene matches: 10. In germline, CDR1 is MNHEY, CDR2 SMNVEV (reference sequence). The gene calls are TRBV27 and TRBJ2-1; 16 bases fit TRBD2. The receptor's source is a woman between 25 and 40 years old in good health and CMV-seropositive. The sample was PBMCs. CDR3 bases: TGTGCCAGCAGTACCTCCGGGACTAGCGGGAGGGGGGGTGAGCAGTTCTTC. Translation gives CASSTSGTSGRGGEQFF.